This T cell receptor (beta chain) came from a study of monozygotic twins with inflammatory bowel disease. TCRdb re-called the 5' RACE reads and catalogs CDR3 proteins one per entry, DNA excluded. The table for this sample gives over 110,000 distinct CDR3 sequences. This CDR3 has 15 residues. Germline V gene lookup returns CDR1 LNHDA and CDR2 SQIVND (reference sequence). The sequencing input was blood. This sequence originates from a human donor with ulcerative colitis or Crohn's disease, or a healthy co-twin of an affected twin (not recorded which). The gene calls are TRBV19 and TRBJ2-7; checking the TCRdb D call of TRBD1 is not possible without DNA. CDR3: CASSILSHLCDEQYF.